The 28 T cell receptor beta chains in this list originate from one sample, sequenced in a study of cytomegalovirus exposure and HLA in healthy donors. The PCR used 60 Vbeta and 13 Jbeta primers. Here immunoSEQ multiplex PCR was the method, and the copy in TCRdb shows in-frame clones only, minus some. Of 200,000 or so clones listed, approximately 80% are singletons. The sample comprised PBMCs. These receptors came from a boy aged 2 to 10 in good health and CMV-seronegative.

In this sample, this clone turned up a few times. V and J are TRBV9 and TRBJ2-7; D perhaps matches TRBD2 (6 bases). The CDR3 is 14 residues long. V was cut by 1 base and J by 4 bases, with 12 bases left in between. Germline values: CDR1 SGDLS, CDR2 YYNGEE. The CDR3 protein is CASSVSPSVYEQYF. The CDR3 coding sequence is TGTGCCAGCAGCGTATCGCCTAGCGTGTACGAGCAGTACTTC.

This chain links TRBV7-8 with TRBJ2-5; 11 bases are shared with TRBD2. The V gene end was trimmed by 4 bases and the J gene end by 5 bases; junction bases not matched to a gene: 6. The CDR3 has 15 amino acids. In germline, CDR1 is SGHVS, CDR2 FQNEAQ. The CDR3 reads CASSSGLAGFETQYF. CDR3 in DNA: TGTGCCAGCAGCTCCGGACTAGCGGGCTTTGAGACCCAGTACTTC.

This sequence joins TRBV2 and TRBJ2-7; 11 bases are shared with TRBD2. The CDR3 loop spans 18 amino acids. Germline V gene lookup returns CDR1 SNHLY and CDR2 FYNNEI. With 0 bases clipped from V and 2 bases from J, the junction kept 9 bases outside the gene matches. The CDR3 spells CASSEAQGSSGRAYEQYF. The CDR3 nucleotides read TGTGCCAGCAGTGAAGCGCAGGGGAGTAGCGGGAGGGCCTACGAGCAGTACTTC. Full variable domain (remainder filled in from reference TRBV2 and TRBJ2-7): EPEVTQTPSHQVTQMGQEVILRCVPISNHLYFYWYRQILGQKVEFLVSFYNNEISEKSEIFDDQFSVERPDGSNFTLKIRSTKLEDSAMYFCASSEAQGSSGRAYEQYFGPGTRLTVT.

This chain links TRBV4-2 with TRBJ2-3, with 8 bases matching TRBD2. The germline CDR1 and CDR2 sequences are LGHNA and YNFKEQ. With V trimmed by 1 base and J by 4 bases, 4 bases remained unmatched. The CDR3 spans 15 residues. This chain's CDR3 is CASSQAGGQSDTQYF. CDR3 in DNA: TGTGCCAGCAGCCAAGCGGGAGGGCAGTCAGATACGCAGTATTTT.

The V gene is TRBV13, the J gene TRBJ2-7; D perhaps matches TRBD2 (5 bases). This CDR3 contains 14 residues. Trimming removed 5 bases from V and 5 bases from J, with 16 bases in between. CDR1 PRHDT and CDR2 FYEKMQ come from the germline V gene (reference sequence). The CDR3, as DNA: TGTGCCAGCAGCCCACCGGACTTCAGCCACGAGCAGTACTTC. Its translation: CASSPPDFSHEQYF.

The chain combines TRBV4-1 with TRBJ2-5; 9 bases agree with TRBD1. The J call is doubtful: the DNA matches TRBJ2-7 better. CDR1 is MGHRA and CDR2 is YSYEKL in the germline V gene. The CDR3 has 16 residues. The CDR3 sequence: CASSLAGTGSTYEQYF. The CDR3 nucleotides are TGCGCCAGCAGCCTCGCCGGGACAGGGTCAACCTACGAGCAGTACTTC.

This clone was observed a few times. The chain carries TRBV27 and TRBJ2-7; D perhaps matches TRBD1 (6 bases). Germline loops: CDR1 MNHEY, CDR2 SMNVEV (reference sequence). Trimming shortened V by 4 bases and J by 5 bases, and 12 bases separated the two germline ends. The CDR3 sequence is 13 residues long. CDR3 protein: CASSSYRVNEQYF. In nucleotides, the CDR3 is TGTGCCAGCAGTTCGTACAGGGTCAACGAGCAGTACTTC.

This rearrangement joins TRBV2 to TRBJ1-4, with 9 bases identical to TRBD1. The ends lost 5 bases at V and 7 bases at J; junction bases unmatched: 8. CDR3 length: 15 residues. From germline, CDR1 is SNHLY and CDR2 FYNNEI. The CDR3 bases are TGTGCCAGCAGTCAACAGGGGGCCGTAGGTGAAAAACTGTTTTTT. It yields the protein CASSQQGAVGEKLFF.

In this sample, this clone turned up once. This chain joins TRBV19 and TRBJ2-3; 14 nucleotides match TRBD2. The CDR3 contains 17 residues. Germline values: CDR1 LNHDA, CDR2 SQIVND (reference sequence). The ends lost 3 bases at V and 4 bases at J; junction bases unmatched: 6. The CDR3 DNA reads as TGTGCCAGTAGTATTCGGACTAGCGGGGGGTTTTCAGATACGCAGTATTTT. As protein: CASSIRTSGGFSDTQYF.

V usage is TRBV9 and J usage is TRBJ1-1; 7 bases line up with TRBD1. With V trimmed by 2 bases and J by 0 bases, 7 bases remained unmatched. Looked up from germline, CDR1 is SGDLS and CDR2 is YYNGEE. The CDR3 covers 16 residues. The CDR3 coding sequence is TGTGCCAGCAGCGTTGGGCTTACAGGGGTGAACACTGAAGCTTTCTTT. This codes for CASSVGLTGVNTEAFF.

The chain recombines TRBV10-3 with TRBJ2-7; TRBD1 matches 9 bases. The CDR3 totals 12 residues. Looked up from germline, CDR1 is ENHRY and CDR2 is SYGVKD. Germline trimming cut 8 bases from V and 2 bases from J; bases unmatched to any gene: 1. The CDR3, as DNA: TGTGCCATCGGGACAGGGACCTACGAGCAGTACTTC. This codes for CAIGTGTYEQYF.

Details on this clone: This CDR3 is also generated by other DNA sequences in the sample. V usage is TRBV30 and J usage is TRBJ1-2; D gene uncertain. The CDR3 consists of 11 residues. Trimming took off 1 base at V and 5 bases at J, with 5 bases between the two ends. The germline V gene encodes CDR1 GTSNPN and CDR2 SVGIG (reference sequence). The CDR3 loop reads CAWSGGYGYTF. The DNA for the CDR3 is TGTGCCTGGAGTGGAGGTTATGGCTACACCTTC.

The V gene is TRBV19, the J gene TRBJ1-2, with D possibly being TRBD1 (6 bases). The CDR3 covers 14 residues. From germline, CDR1 is LNHDA and CDR2 SQIVND (reference sequence). Trimming removed 4 bases at V and 2 bases at J, with 11 bases between. For the CDR3, the DNA is TGTGCCAGTAGTACACAGGGCACCAACTATGGCTACACCTTC. It is translated as CASSTQGTNYGYTF.

This clone was found a few times. The V gene is TRBV6-1, the J gene TRBJ1-4; D ambiguous. This CDR3 is built from 18 residues. Germline V gene data show CDR1 as MNHNS and CDR2 as SASEGT. The V gene lost 3 bases and the J gene lost 5 bases, with 22 bases spanning the gap. The CDR3 DNA follows: TGTGCCAGCAGTGACTGTCCAAGTCTCCTAGTCGACAATGAAAAACTGTTTTTT. Translation gives CASSDCPSLLVDNEKLFF.

A single count supports this clone. The V and J genes are TRBV18 and TRBJ2-7, with D hard to call. The CDR3 spans 13 residues. Germline CDR1 and CDR2: KGHSH and LQKENI. Trimming stripped 4 bases from V and 2 bases from J, with 9 bases between. The CDR3 here is CASSLREAYEQYF. CDR3 DNA: TGTGCCAGCTCACTACGCGAGGCCTACGAGCAGTACTTC.

The rearrangement links TRBV19 to TRBJ2-1; 10 bases agree with TRBD1. The CDR3 covers 15 residues. The germline V gene encodes CDR1 LNHDA and CDR2 SQIVND (reference sequence). With 3 bases clipped from V and 7 bases from J, the junction kept 6 bases outside the gene matches. This CDR3 reads CASSIGDRGINEQFF. The CDR3 coding sequence is TGTGCCAGTAGTATTGGGGACAGGGGAATTAATGAGCAGTTCTTC.

This clone was seen just once. The chain combines TRBV2 with TRBJ2-3; D might be TRBD1 (5 bases). This CDR3 spans 11 amino acids. V was clipped by 6 bases and J by 6 bases, with 7 bases between them. CDR1 and CDR2 from the germline V gene are SNHLY and FYNNEI. The CDR3 is CASRAGDTQYF. The CDR3 DNA reads TGTGCCAGCAGGGCAGGGGATACGCAGTATTTT.

The rearrangement links TRBV6-1 to TRBJ2-5; 7 positions match TRBD1. The J call may be faulty, since TRBJ2-7 better matches the DNA end. The CDR3 runs 14 residues. Germline V gene lookup returns CDR1 MNHNS and CDR2 SASEGT. The CDR3 region is CASSPDRASAEQYF. The CDR3 coding sequence is TGTGCCAGCAGTCCAGACAGGGCCAGTGCCGAGCAGTACTTC.

The chain couples TRBV7-9 to TRBJ2-2; D is perhaps TRBD2 (6 bases). Looked up from germline, CDR1 is SEHNR and CDR2 is FQNEAQ (reference sequence). The V and J ends lost 5 bases and 7 bases respectively, with 14 bases between them. This CDR3 is built from 14 residues. In DNA form, the CDR3 reads TGTGCCAGCAGCCGGGGGTCCCCCGGCGGGGAGCTGTTTTTT. Protein: CASSRGSPGGELFF. Drawing the rest from reference TRBV7-9 and TRBJ2-2, the complete variable domain is DTGVSQNPRHKITKRGQNVTFRCDPISEHNRLYWYRQTLGQGPEFLTYFQNEAQLEKSRLLSDRFSAERPKGSFSTLEIQRTEQGDSAMYLCASSRGSPGGELFFGEGSRLTVL.

The chain uses TRBV4-1 and TRBJ1-5, with a tentative D call TRBD1 (6 bases). CDR1 is MGHRA and CDR2 is YSYEKL in the germline V gene. The CDR3 sequence is 15 residues long. The ends were cut back, 4 bases at V and 2 bases at J, with 12 bases in the middle. The CDR3 protein is CASSRAGAGNQPQHF. The CDR3 region has the DNA TGCGCCAGCAGCCGAGCGGGGGCCGGCAATCAGCCCCAGCATTTT.

This chain links TRBV7-9 with TRBJ2-1; 9 bases agree with TRBD2. CDR1 and CDR2 from the germline V gene are SEHNR and FQNEAQ (reference sequence). The CDR3 contains 14 residues. V trimming: 1 base; J trimming: 8 bases; junction bases outside the gene matches: 3. CDR3 sequence reads: CASSLVLAGHEQFF. The CDR3 region has the DNA TGTGCCAGCAGCTTAGTCCTAGCGGGACATGAGCAGTTCTTC.

The chain has TRBV2 and TRBJ2-5; TRBD2 is a possible D gene (6 bases). Trimming stripped 7 bases from V and 4 bases from J, with 10 bases between. The CDR3 consists of 12 residues. CDR1 is SNHLY and CDR2 is FYNNEI in the germline V gene. As DNA, the CDR3 is TGTGCCAGCATGGGCGGGGTAGAGACCCAGTACTTC. Protein sequence: CASMGGVETQYF.

The chain couples TRBV4-1 to TRBJ2-7; D is undetermined. The CDR3 contains 15 residues. CDR1 and CDR2 (germline): MGHRA, YSYEKL. Trimming took off 0 bases at V and 0 bases at J, with 9 bases between the two ends. The CDR3 sequence: CASSQEKRSSYEQYF. In nucleotides, the CDR3 is TGCGCCAGCAGCCAAGAAAAGAGGAGCTCCTACGAGCAGTACTTC.

About this clone itself: Compared with germline, one end of the junction differs, possibly owing to a read error. The chain is built from TRBV5-1 and TRBJ2-7; 11 positions agree with TRBD1. Germline V gene lookup returns CDR1 SGHRS and CDR2 YFSETQ. The CDR3 has 14 residues. CDR3: CASSLGGDRGFLTF. The CDR3 nucleotides read TGCGCCAGCAGCTTGGGAGGGGACAGGGGGTTCCTCACTTTC.

This clone was found a few times. J is TRBJ1-1 and V is TRBV30; tentative D call: TRBD1 (5 bases). Per germline, CDR1 GTSNPN and CDR2 SVGIG (reference sequence). There are 13 residues in the CDR3. The V end lost 1 base, the J end lost 2 bases, and 8 bases lay between the germline ends. The CDR3 loop reads CAWSGQPNTEAFF. CDR3 DNA: TGTGCCTGGAGTGGACAGCCAAACACTGAAGCTTTCTTT.

A single count supports this clone. This rearrangement joins TRBV10-2 to TRBJ2-7, with no clear D. In germline, CDR1 is WSHSY, CDR2 SAAADI. This CDR3 spans 14 amino acids. V lost 2 bases and J lost 5, with 13 bases in between. CDR3 in DNA: TGCGCCAGCAGTGAGCCCCGAGACACCAACGAGCAGTACTTC. Protein sequence: CASSEPRDTNEQYF.

The chain couples TRBV30 to TRBJ1-4, with D possibly TRBD1 on 6 matching bases. Trimming pared 2 bases from V and 8 bases from J, leaving 18 bases between. Per germline, CDR1 GTSNPN and CDR2 SVGIG (reference sequence). This CDR3 region has 15 residues. CDR3 nucleotides: TGTGCCTGGAGTCCTGGGCTGGGGGCGGACGAAAAACTGTTTTTT. Translation: CAWSPGLGADEKLFF.

This rearrangement joins TRBV27 to TRBJ1-2; 10 nucleotides agree with TRBD1. The germline CDR1 and CDR2 sequences are MNHEY and SMNVEV (reference sequence). V lost 10 bases and J lost 4; bases outside the gene matches: 15. This CDR3 comprises 16 residues. In nucleotides, the CDR3 is TGTGCCACCTCAAGGGATTCCGGGACAGGGGCCTATGGCTACACCTTC. Translating it yields CATSRDSGTGAYGYTF.